This TCR beta chain was found in a study of T cell responses to AZD1222 COVID-19 vaccine. The study's findings and limits: Mapped onto spike, vaccine-associated CD4 TCRs spanned it and were dominant at 160-218 and 743-854. Reports say nearly half of spike-specific TCRs go after unmutated variant regions. At study baseline, merely roughly 6 AZD1222 recipients were seropositive.

CDR3 length: 16 amino acids. Produced via immunoSEQ multiplex PCR; TCRdb's table is partial and in-frame only. The profile shows about 140,000 clones, over 85% of them singletons. For this clone: Its specificity is unknown.

This TCR came from an adult in good health. V is TRBV21-1 and J is TRBJ2-7; whether TRBD2, the table's D call, matches the DNA was not checked. TRBV21-1 is a recognized pseudogene. Material: peripheral blood, obtained on day 0 of AZD1222 vaccination. Here the CDR3 reads CASELAGGGGSIEQYF. In DNA form, the CDR3 reads TGTGCCAGCGAACTAGCGGGAGGCGGGGGGTCCATCGAGCAGTACTTC.